Below, one TCR beta chain is given with its context. This specimen belongs to a study of T cells after yellow fever vaccination. In TCRdb, the 5' RACE reads were re-called with MiXCR into one record per CDR3 protein. The sample shows 550,000 or so distinct CDR3 sequences, about 19% of them seen only once. CDR3 length: 16 amino acids. V gave up 0 bases and J gave up 0 bases, with 12 bases separating them. Germline assignment: CDR1 DFQATT and CDR2 SNEGSKA (reference sequence). The sample in question was PBMCs, obtained 15 days after the yellow fever booster vaccination. The chain joins TRBV20-1 to TRBJ2-1; D unclear. This receptor was taken from a man aged 25 to 40 who received the YFV17D yellow fever vaccine. CDR3 amino acids: CSARDLAKSSYNEQFF. CDR3 DNA: TGCAGTGCTAGAGATTTAGCAAAGAGCTCCTACAATGAGCAGTTCTTC.